Below, one TCR beta chain is given with its context. This specimen belongs to a study of shared clonotypes between healthy human individuals. Trimming removed 8 bases at V and 0 bases at J, with 14 bases between. This CDR3 comprises 15 residues. Germline V gives CDR1 SGHNT, CDR2 YYREEE (reference sequence). Assay: immunoSEQ multiplex PCR; the TCRdb copy retains only in-frame clones and omits some. The table lists over 1.5 million clones, 95% to 99% of them singletons. Sequenced material: naive CD4+ T cells sorted from blood. Subset meaning: CD45RA+ positively selected. The sequence derives from a young man in good health. V is TRBV5-4 and J is TRBJ1-4; D possibly corresponds to TRBD1 (6 bases). This CDR3 is CASQLSGATNEKLFF. CDR3 DNA: TGTGCCAGTCAACTTTCAGGGGCAACTAATGAAAAACTGTTTTTT.